The text below deals with one T cell receptor beta chain. The V segment lost 6 bases and the J segment 1 base; nucleotides outside the gene matches: 5. The CDR3 consists of 15 residues. Germline V lookup: CDR1 SGHDN, CDR2 FVKESK. The data were taken from a study of blood T cell repertoires in COVID-19. Study in general: Acute-phase and convalescent COVID-19 samples originated in the United States, Italy and Spain. Sample material is recorded as cDNA or gDNA derived from T cells, B-cell-depleted T cells, or PBMCs.

Original processing methods: Quantification of nucleated cells was approximated via reference gene primer amplification. This table comes from immunoSEQ multiplex PCR, and its TCRdb copy is limited to in-frame clones, with some not included. That table supplies the V and J calls and clone size; D and trimming were determined from the DNA. The sample shows more than 110,000 clones, about four fifths of them seen only once. The rearrangement links TRBV14 to TRBJ2-5; 10 nucleotides match TRBD1. What was sequenced was peripheral blood. The sequence was collected from a woman over 75 in a cohort sampled during active or convalescent COVID-19. CDR3 DNA sequence: TGTGCCAGCAGACGGGGACAGGGGACCCAAGAGACCCAGTACTTC. Its protein product is CASRRGQGTQETQYF.